The 22 T cell receptor beta chains reported below all come from one sample, sequenced in a study of low-dose radiotherapy and immunotherapy resistance in tumors (dated by TCRdb to 2021 to 2024). Interpreted using the paper, the time point label stands for: before trial treatment. TCRdb names Illumina HiSeq 2500 as the instrument used. Superscript III and a set of TRAV- and TRBV-specific primers were used to synthesize first-strand cDNA, so that both TCRalpha and TCRbeta chains were covered. TCRs were amplified with Phusion for around 20 PCR cycles, with a constant-region primer paired with the adapter attached to the V primers. The raw public reads went through TCRdb reprocessing: fastp at Q25, MiXCR clone calling, in-frame beta chains kept. Records with the same CDR3 protein are collapsed into one entry carrying the most frequent genes and DNA. The sample records about 82,000 distinct CDR3 sequences, under 20% of which are singletons. The top ten hold 5.5% to 6% of the sample.

The source was PBMCs, collected before treatment. The receptors shown here come from a male donor with prostate cancer.

This clonotype showed up many times. The chain links TRBV9 to TRBJ2-1; 8 nucleotides agree with TRBD1. The CDR3 covers 14 residues. V dropped 3 bases and J dropped 1; count of bases not matched to a gene: 0. CDR1 and CDR2 from the germline V gene are SGDLS and YYNGEE. The CDR3 DNA reads as TGTGCCAGCAGCGGACAGGGGTCCTACAATGAGCAGTTCTTC. Its translation is CASSGQGSYNEQFF.

This clonotype came up a few times. The chain combines TRBV27 with TRBJ2-5; TRBD1 matches at 10 bases. The length of the CDR3 is 13 residues. The V and J ends lost 4 bases and 6 bases, in that order; junction bases with no gene match: 2. CDR1 and CDR2 (germline): MNHEY, SMNVEV (reference sequence). CDR3 sequence reads: CASSWDRGKTQYF. In DNA form, the CDR3 reads TGTGCCAGCAGTTGGGACAGGGGAAAGACCCAGTACTTC.

The chain is built from TRBV3-1 and TRBJ1-2, with TRBD1 identical over 8 bases. Germline trimming cut 4 bases from V and 6 bases from J; bases unmatched to any gene: 16. CDR3 length: 17 amino acids. Looked up from germline, CDR1 is LGHDT and CDR2 is YNNKEL (reference sequence). This CDR3 reads CASSPPGWDRLWDGYTF. The CDR3, as DNA: TGTGCCAGCAGCCCACCCGGATGGGACAGGCTTTGGGATGGCTACACCTTC.

This clonotype was detected a few times. The rearrangement links TRBV12-3 or TRBV12-4 to TRBJ2-7; no reliable D call. The V and J ends lost 5 bases and 0 bases respectively, with 14 bases between them. This CDR3 is built from 15 residues. Here the CDR3 reads CASSPSHGSSYEQYF. The CDR3 DNA is TGTGCCAGCAGTCCGTCACATGGTAGCTCCTACGAGCAGTACTTC.

This clonotype has ten or more counts. CDR3 in DNA: TGTGCCAGCAGTCTTCATACAAACAATGAGCAGTTCTTC. Protein sequence: CASSLHTNNEQFF. V gene TRBV6-2 or TRBV6-3 combines with J gene TRBJ2-1, with D uncertain. The V and J ends lost 5 bases and 5 bases respectively, with 10 bases between them. Germline loops: CDR1 MNHEY, CDR2 SVGEGT. This CDR3 is 13 amino acids long.

V gene TRBV18 combines with J gene TRBJ2-5; a possible D gene is TRBD2 (5 bases). CDR1 and CDR2 (germline): KGHSH, LQKENI. The CDR3 sequence is 14 residues long. Trimming pared 3 bases from V and 3 bases from J, leaving 11 bases between. This chain's CDR3 is CASSPPGREETQYF. In nucleotides, the CDR3 is TGTGCCAGCTCACCTCCCGGGCGGGAAGAGACCCAGTACTTC.

This clonotype was seen many times. The chain is built from TRBV15 and TRBJ2-7; 10 bases fit TRBD1. The germline gives CDR1 LNHNV, CDR2 YYDKDF (reference sequence). V was pared by 5 bases and J by 2 bases, with 6 bases of the junction left unmatched. The CDR3 runs 15 residues. CDR3 residues: CATSGQDRGTYEQYF. CDR3 nucleotides: TGTGCCACCAGCGGGCAGGACAGGGGGACCTACGAGCAGTACTTC.

This clonotype was picked up many times. The chain is built from TRBV7-3 and TRBJ2-5, with 8 bases aligning to TRBD2. The CDR3 extends over 15 amino acids. Germline values: CDR1 SGHTA, CDR2 FQGTGA. V shed 4 bases, J shed 1 base, and the junction held 5 bases outside the gene matches. The CDR3 loop reads CASSSVAGSQETQYF. The CDR3 DNA sequence: TGTGCCAGCAGCTCGGTAGCGGGGTCCCAAGAGACCCAGTACTTC.

In this sample, this clonotype turned up a few times. J is TRBJ2-7 and V is TRBV20-1; 12 bases map to TRBD1. J was trimmed by 5 bases and V by 5 bases; bases with no gene match: 10. The CDR3 extends over 15 amino acids. CDR1 and CDR2 from the germline V gene are DFQATT and SNEGSKA (reference sequence). The CDR3 here is CSAYIGGQGADEQYF. The CDR3 bases are TGCAGTGCTTATATTGGGGGACAGGGGGCGGACGAGCAGTACTTC.

This clonotype came up a few times. The chain combines TRBV6-2 or TRBV6-3 with TRBJ1-4; 9 bases align to TRBD1. The CDR3 totals 13 residues. V trimming: 8 bases; J trimming: 8 bases; junction bases outside the gene matches: 6. Germline CDR1 MNHEY, CDR2 SVGEGT. The CDR3 DNA is TGTGCCAGCTACAGGGGGCTTCACGAAAAACTGTTTTTT. Translation gives CASYRGLHEKLFF.

Ten or more counts support this clonotype. The chain has TRBV12-3 or TRBV12-4 and TRBJ2-7; D is uncertain. The V gene lost 8 bases and the J gene lost 4 bases, with 15 bases spanning the gap. The CDR3 loop spans 13 amino acids. For the CDR3, the DNA is TGTGCCAGCTCCCTGGTTTGGGGTTACGAGCAGTACTTC. Its protein is CASSLVWGYEQYF.

This clonotype was counted a few times. The chain employs TRBV27 and TRBJ2-1, with D perhaps TRBD1 (6 bases). Trimming removed 5 bases from V and 4 bases from J, with 21 bases in between. The CDR3 contains 17 residues. Germline V gene data show CDR1 as MNHEY and CDR2 as SMNVEV (reference sequence). CDR3 nucleotide sequence: TGTGCCAGCAGTCAACAGGCAGGGGCAACGCCGTACAATGAGCAGTTCTTC. Amino acid sequence: CASSQQAGATPYNEQFF.

This clonotype occurred many times. The chain links TRBV11-3 to TRBJ2-7, with D perhaps being TRBD1 or TRBD2 (5 bases each). Looked up from germline, CDR1 is SGHNT and CDR2 is YENEEA. Trimming removed 5 bases at V and 2 bases at J, with 10 bases between. The CDR3 extends over 13 amino acids. CDR3 in amino acids: CASSLRGTYEQYF. The CDR3 bases are TGTGCCAGCAGCCTGAGGGGCACCTACGAGCAGTACTTC.

At least ten counts were recorded for this clonotype. The rearrangement uses TRBV6-2 or TRBV6-3 and TRBJ2-4; D not certain. V dropped 6 bases and J dropped 2 bases, with 11 bases sitting between them. The germline V gene encodes CDR1 MNHEY and CDR2 SVGEGT. This CDR3 comprises 14 residues. CDR3 in amino acids: CASRDGLSKNIQYF. As DNA, the CDR3 is TGTGCCAGCAGGGACGGGTTGTCCAAAAACATTCAGTACTTC.

This clonotype was found many times. The chain is built from TRBV7-2 and TRBJ2-7; D is possibly TRBD1 or TRBD2 (7 bases each). The germline V gene encodes CDR1 SGHTA and CDR2 FQGNSA. Trimming removed 4 bases at V and 5 bases at J, with 18 bases between. This CDR3 contains 15 residues. The CDR3 region has the DNA TGTGCCAGCAGCTCCTTTATCAGGGGGGGCCACGAGCAGTACTTC. Its protein is CASSSFIRGGHEQYF.

This clonotype was observed at least ten times. This sequence joins TRBV6-5 and TRBJ2-5; no definite D call. The germline V gene has CDR1 MNHEY and CDR2 SVGAGI. This CDR3 region has 11 residues. Trimming cost V 7 bases and J 5 bases, with 8 bases left between them. The chain's CDR3 is CASNRGETQYF. CDR3 DNA: TGTGCCAGCAACCGTGGGGAGACCCAGTACTTC.

This clonotype was counted many times. The chain carries TRBV12-3 or TRBV12-4 and TRBJ2-1; the D is unclear. CDR3 length: 15 amino acids. The V gene lost 2 bases and the J gene lost 0 bases, with 8 bases spanning the gap. CDR3 amino acids: CASSLRASSYNEQFF. The CDR3 nucleotides are TGTGCCAGCAGTTTAAGGGCAAGCTCCTACAATGAGCAGTTCTTC.

The J gene is TRBJ2-2, the V gene TRBV12-3 or TRBV12-4; D perhaps matches TRBD2 (6 bases). The CDR3 sequence is 19 residues long. The V end was cut by 5 bases, the J end by 5 bases, with 27 bases between. The DNA for the CDR3 is TGTGCCAGCAGTCCGACGAGAATTAAACCCGGGAGATGGACCGGGGAGCTGTTTTTT. This sequence encodes CASSPTRIKPGRWTGELFF.

Remarks on this clonotype: A far larger clone lies a single base away; this is likely a read error. The chain recombines TRBV4-2 with TRBJ1-2; no clear D. Germline V lookup: CDR1 LGHNA, CDR2 YNFKEQ. Trimming shortened V by 4 bases and J by 2 bases, and 14 bases separated the two germline ends. The length of the CDR3 is 15 residues. The CDR3 DNA follows: TGTGCCAGCAGCCGGGAGTACGGGAGGAACTATGGCTACACCTTC. Its translation: CASSREYGRNYGYTF.

This clonotype was seen at least ten times. The chain couples TRBV5-6 to TRBJ2-7; 9 positions match TRBD2. CDR3 length: 14 amino acids. Germline lookup yields CDR1 SGHDT and CDR2 YYEEEE. V was pared by 4 bases and J by 2 bases, with 4 bases of the junction left unmatched. CDR3 coding DNA: TGTGCCAGCAGCGTGCTAGCGGGAACCTACGAGCAGTACTTC. It encodes CASSVLAGTYEQYF.

This clonotype came up many times. The chain employs TRBV25-1 and TRBJ2-3, with D perhaps matching TRBD1 or TRBD2 (5 bases each). The V gene's germline CDR1 is MGHDK and CDR2 SYGVNS. Deletions cut 3 bases from V and 1 base from J, with 17 bases between. This CDR3 spans 17 amino acids. CDR3 region: CASSDRGGGPGTDTQYF. The CDR3 DNA sequence: TGTGCCAGCAGTGATCGCGGTGGGGGACCTGGCACAGATACGCAGTATTTT.

This clonotype has at least ten counts. The chain has TRBV28 and TRBJ2-3; 12 bases align to TRBD2. This CDR3 comprises 15 residues. The junction had 8 bases not matched to a gene; V was cut back by 7 bases and J by 6 bases. CDR1 and CDR2 (germline): MDHEN, SYDVKM. As DNA, the CDR3 is TGTGCCAGCACCGGGGGCCTAGCGGGAGGGGATACGCAGTATTTT. Its translation is CASTGGLAGGDTQYF.